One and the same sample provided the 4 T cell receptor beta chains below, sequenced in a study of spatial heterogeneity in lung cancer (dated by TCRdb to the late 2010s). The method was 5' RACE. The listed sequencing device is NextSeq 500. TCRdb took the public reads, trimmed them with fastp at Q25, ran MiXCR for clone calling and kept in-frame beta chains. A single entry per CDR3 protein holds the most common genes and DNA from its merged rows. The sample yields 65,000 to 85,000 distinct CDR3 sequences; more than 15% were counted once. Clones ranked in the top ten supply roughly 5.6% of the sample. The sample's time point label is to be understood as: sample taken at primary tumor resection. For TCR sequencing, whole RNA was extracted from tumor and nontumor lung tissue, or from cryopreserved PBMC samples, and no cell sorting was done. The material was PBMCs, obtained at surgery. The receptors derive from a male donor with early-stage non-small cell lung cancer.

This chain's CDR3 is CASGSGTSGSWEQFF. For the CDR3, the DNA is TGTGCCAGCGGCTCCGGGACTAGCGGGAGTTGGGAGCAGTTCTTC. The chain recombines TRBV12-3 or TRBV12-4 with TRBJ2-1; 14 bases are shared with TRBD2. The CDR3 is made up of 15 amino acids. V was pared by 8 bases and J by 10 bases, with 10 bases of the junction left unmatched.

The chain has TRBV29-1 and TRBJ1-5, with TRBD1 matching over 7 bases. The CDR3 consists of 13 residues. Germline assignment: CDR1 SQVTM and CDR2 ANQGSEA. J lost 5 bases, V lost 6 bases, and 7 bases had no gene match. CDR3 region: CSVIQGLDQPQHF. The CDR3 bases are TGCAGCGTGATACAGGGGTTGGATCAGCCCCAGCATTTT.

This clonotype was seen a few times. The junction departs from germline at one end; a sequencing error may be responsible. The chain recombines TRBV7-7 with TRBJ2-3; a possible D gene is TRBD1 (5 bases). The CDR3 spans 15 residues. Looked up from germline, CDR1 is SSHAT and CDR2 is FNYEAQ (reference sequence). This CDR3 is CASSLGKGLTDTQYF. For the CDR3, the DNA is TGTGCTAGCAGCTTGGGGAAGGGGCTCACAGATACGCAGTATTTT.

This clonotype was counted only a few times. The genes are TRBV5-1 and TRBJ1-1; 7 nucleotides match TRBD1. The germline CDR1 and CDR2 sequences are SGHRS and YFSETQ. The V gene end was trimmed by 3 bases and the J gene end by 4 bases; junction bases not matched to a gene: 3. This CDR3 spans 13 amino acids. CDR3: CASSSYRGTEAFF. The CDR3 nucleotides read TGCGCCAGCAGCTCATACAGGGGCACTGAAGCTTTCTTT.